A single sample is the source of the 25 T cell receptor beta chains below, sequenced in a study of cytomegalovirus exposure and HLA in healthy donors. PCR primers comprised 60 Vbeta and 13 Jbeta primers. Sequenced by immunoSEQ multiplex PCR; TCRdb stores in-frame clones only, minus some. The sample holds roughly 98,000 clones; around 79% are singletons and the top ten take 13% to 15%. Sequencing input: PBMCs. Receptors originate from an older woman in good health and CMV-seropositive.

V is TRBV6-5 and J is TRBJ2-1; D unresolved. Germline assignment: CDR1 MNHEY and CDR2 SVGAGI. The V end lost 0 bases, the J end lost 7 bases, and 7 bases lay between the germline ends. The CDR3 is 13 amino acids. The CDR3 protein is CASSYSPRNEQFF. For the CDR3, the DNA is TGTGCCAGCAGTTACTCACCCAGAAATGAGCAGTTCTTC.

The rearrangement joins TRBV6-5 to TRBJ1-1; TRBD1 agrees at 10 bases. Germline CDR1 and CDR2: MNHEY and SVGAGI. The length of the CDR3 is 14 residues. The trim removed 6 bases at V and 2 bases at J, leaving 3 bases unmatched. Here the CDR3 DNA reads TGTGCCAGCAGGAGGGACAGGGGAAACACTGAAGCTTTCTTT. It codes for CASRRDRGNTEAFF.

The chain employs TRBV12-5 and TRBJ1-5; D is ambiguous. The V end lost 1 base, the J end lost 2 bases, and 15 bases lay between the germline ends. CDR1 and CDR2 (germline): LGHNT, FRNRAP. The CDR3 runs 17 residues. The CDR3: CASGLDLGETGNQPQHF. CDR3 nucleotide sequence: TGTGCTAGTGGTTTGGACCTAGGAGAAACGGGCAATCAGCCCCAGCATTTT.

V gene TRBV10-1 combines with J gene TRBJ2-1, with 10 positions matching TRBD1. The CDR3 has 19 residues. With V trimmed by 7 bases and J by 0 bases, 15 bases remained unmatched. Germline V gene data show CDR1 as WNHNN and CDR2 as SYGVQD (reference sequence). The CDR3 DNA sequence: TGCGCCAGCAATGTGGACAGGGGGGAGCGGGAGAGCTCCTACAATGAGCAGTTCTTC. It yields the protein CASNVDRGERESSYNEQFF.

V is TRBV9 and J is TRBJ1-4, with 9 bases lining up with TRBD1. The V gene's germline CDR1 is SGDLS and CDR2 YYNGEE. Trimming removed 0 bases from V and 6 bases from J; junction bases left unmatched: 15. This CDR3 comprises 19 residues. CDR3 coding DNA: TGTGCCAGCAGCGTAGGGCGTTCTGGGACAGGGAGCGGATATGAAAAACTGTTTTTT. Its protein product is CASSVGRSGTGSGYEKLFF.

The chain employs TRBV19 and TRBJ2-1; D perhaps matches TRBD2 (5 bases). Germline V lookup: CDR1 LNHDA, CDR2 SQIVND (reference sequence). CDR3 length: 14 residues. The V gene lost 7 bases and the J gene lost 7 bases, with 17 bases spanning the gap. In DNA form, the CDR3 reads TGTGCCAGTACCCAGGACTTTATTAGGAATGAGCAGTTCTTC. Its protein is CASTQDFIRNEQFF.

The chain links TRBV30 to TRBJ2-3; D not certain. Trimming took 2 bases from V and 6 from J, leaving 6 bases between them. The CDR3 totals 11 residues. The germline V gene has CDR1 GTSNPN and CDR2 SVGIG (reference sequence). The CDR3 spells CAWSHADTQYF. The CDR3 region has the DNA TGTGCCTGGAGTCACGCGGATACGCAGTATTTT. Combining the CDR3 with reference TRBV30 and TRBJ2-3 gives the whole variable domain SQTIHQWPATLVQPVGSPLSLECTVEGTSNPNLYWYRQAAGRGLQLLFYSVGIGQISSEVPQNLSASRPQDRQFILSSKKLLLSDSGFYLCAWSHADTQYFGPGTRLTVL.

This clone has a handful of counts. The CDR3 region is CASSTSGGSNTGELFF. The CDR3 DNA is TGTGCCAGTAGTACTAGCGGGGGCTCGAACACCGGGGAGCTGTTTTTT. V is TRBV19 and J is TRBJ2-2, with TRBD2 matching over 10 bases. The ends lost 4 bases at V and 0 bases at J; junction bases unmatched: 2. CDR3 length equals 16 residues. CDR1 is LNHDA and CDR2 is SQIVND in the germline V gene (reference sequence). Combining the CDR3 with reference TRBV19 and TRBJ2-2 gives the whole variable domain DGGITQSPKYLFRKEGQNVTLSCEQNLNHDAMYWYRQDPGQGLRLIYYSQIVNDFQKGDIAEGYSVSREKKESFPLTVTSAQKNPTAFYLCASSTSGGSNTGELFFGEGSRLTVL.

This clone was detected only once. The chain uses TRBV5-1 and TRBJ2-6, with D maybe TRBD1 (6 bases). CDR1 is SGHRS, CDR2 YFSETQ, per germline. V dropped 4 bases and J dropped 4 bases, with 12 bases sitting between them. The CDR3 loop spans 15 amino acids. This chain's CDR3 is CASSPGGSGANVLTF. The DNA for the CDR3 is TGCGCCAGCAGCCCTGGGGGCTCAGGGGCCAACGTCCTGACTTTC.

J is TRBJ1-5 and V is TRBV28; D perhaps matches TRBD1 (6 bases). V was trimmed by 6 bases and J by 1 base, leaving 13 bases between them. CDR1 is MDHEN, CDR2 SYDVKM, per germline. There are 15 residues in the CDR3. This chain's CDR3 is CASSKIQGSNQPQHF. As DNA, the CDR3 is TGTGCCAGCAGCAAGATACAGGGAAGCAATCAGCCCCAGCATTTT.

The genes are TRBV29-1 and TRBJ2-3; the match to TRBD1 covers 7 bases. The germline V gene encodes CDR1 SQVTM and CDR2 ANQGSEA. Losses at the gene ends were 7 bases for V and 2 bases for J; bases not matched to a gene: 6. This CDR3 comprises 13 residues. CDR3 DNA: TGCAGCGGGGGACAGCAGCTCACAGATACGCAGTATTTT. Amino acids: CSGGQQLTDTQYF.

The V call is TRBV4-2, the J call TRBJ1-4; D remains unclear. The CDR3 is 17 residues long. The germline V gene has CDR1 LGHNA and CDR2 YNFKEQ. V was cut by 0 bases and J by 8 bases, with 19 bases left in between. CDR3 sequence: CASSQESGAGSPEKLFF. The DNA of the CDR3 is TGTGCCAGCAGCCAAGAAAGCGGTGCAGGAAGCCCGGAAAAACTGTTTTTT.

The genes are TRBV5-4 and TRBJ2-5; TRBD2 agrees at 11 bases. CDR1 is SGHNT and CDR2 is YYREEE in the germline V gene (reference sequence). The CDR3 extends over 16 amino acids. The V segment lost 5 bases and the J segment 2 bases; nucleotides outside the gene matches: 8. In DNA form, the CDR3 reads TGTGCCAGCAGGCCGGGACTAGCGGCCTTACAAGAGACCCAGTACTTC. This translates into CASRPGLAALQETQYF.

V and J are TRBV19 and TRBJ2-2, with unresolved D. CDR3 length: 13 residues. V was clipped by 7 bases and J by 8 bases, with 14 bases between them. Per the germline V gene, CDR1 is LNHDA and CDR2 is SQIVND (reference sequence). CDR3 in DNA: TGTGCCAGTACCCGAAGGAGCAAAGGGGAGCTGTTTTTT. This encodes CASTRRSKGELFF.

V usage is TRBV11-2 and J usage is TRBJ2-5; 14 nucleotides agree with TRBD2. The CDR3 length is 16 residues. Losses at the gene ends were 5 bases for V and 5 bases for J; bases not matched to a gene: 7. Per the germline V gene, CDR1 is SGHAT and CDR2 is FQNNGV. The CDR3 DNA reads as TGTGCCAGCAGCCCGGGGACTAGCGGGAGACAGGAGACCCAGTACTTC. Its translation is CASSPGTSGRQETQYF.

The chain carries TRBV7-2 and TRBJ1-2; no clear D. The ends were cut back, 3 bases at V and 1 base at J, with 6 bases in the middle. The CDR3 runs 13 residues. Germline values: CDR1 SGHTA, CDR2 FQGNSA. The CDR3 DNA reads TGTGCCAGCAGCTTGAGGCTTAACTATGGCTACACCTTC. Its translation: CASSLRLNYGYTF. The full variable domain, with the rest looked up from reference TRBV7-2 and TRBJ1-2, is GAGVSQSPSNKVTEKGKDVELRCDPISGHTALYWYRQSLGQGLEFLIYFQGNSAPDKSGLPSDRFSAERTGGSVSTLTIQRTQQEDSAVYLCASSLRLNYGYTFGSGTRLTVV.

Here the CDR3 DNA reads TGTGCCAGCAGTACCCTTTCGGGTATCCAAGAGACCCAGTACTTC. Its protein is CASSTLSGIQETQYF. The gene calls are TRBV28 and TRBJ2-5; D unresolved. The V end was cut by 5 bases, the J end by 1 base, with 14 bases between. CDR1 and CDR2 from the germline V gene are MDHEN and SYDVKM. This CDR3 region has 15 residues.

This chain connects TRBV10-3 to TRBJ2-5, with 16 positions matching TRBD2. The CDR3 runs 20 residues. In germline, CDR1 is ENHRY, CDR2 SYGVKD. V dropped 6 bases and J dropped 0; count of bases not matched to a gene: 13. The CDR3 reads CAIRSGLAGGPAPYQETQYF. The DNA of the CDR3 is TGTGCCATCAGATCGGGACTAGCGGGAGGGCCTGCCCCGTACCAAGAGACCCAGTACTTC.

This rearrangement joins TRBV11-2 to TRBJ1-1; perhaps TRBD1 as D (5 bases). V shed 2 bases and J shed 1 base, with 17 bases lying between them. Germline V CDR1 and CDR2: SGHAT, FQNNGV. The CDR3 consists of 17 residues. For the CDR3, the DNA is TGTGCCAGCAGCTTAAGGGTTTTAGACAGCCCGAACACTGAAGCTTTCTTT. As protein: CASSLRVLDSPNTEAFF.

The DNA of the CDR3 is TGCAGCGCCGGGGGCGGGAGGGGCACAGATACGCAGTATTTT. Residues: CSAGGGRGTDTQYF. The chain has TRBV29-1 and TRBJ2-3; 9 bases fit TRBD2. The CDR3 covers 14 residues. From germline, CDR1 is SQVTM and CDR2 ANQGSEA. J gave up 1 base and V 7 bases, and 6 bases lay outside the gene matches.

The CDR3 DNA reads TGTGCCAGTAGCCGGGAGATGAGTAATCAGCCCCAGCATTTT. This translates into CASSREMSNQPQHF. The V and J genes are TRBV19 and TRBJ1-5; D remains ambiguous. CDR3 length equals 14 residues. Germline V gene data show CDR1 as LNHDA and CDR2 as SQIVND (reference sequence). V was shortened by 6 bases and J by 4 bases, with 13 bases between the two germline ends.

This chain connects TRBV18 to TRBJ1-1; D is ambiguous. CDR3 size: 14 residues. Germline V gene sequence: CDR1 KGHSH, CDR2 LQKENI. Trimming cost V 4 bases and J 3 bases, with 12 bases left between them. CDR3 nucleotides: TGTGCCAGCTCACTTAGAGTACGGGACACTGAAGCTTTCTTT. It is translated as CASSLRVRDTEAFF.

Only a few counts were recorded for this clone. V and J are TRBV7-2 and TRBJ2-7, with no clear D. The CDR3 runs to 13 residues. Trimming shortened V by 3 bases and J by 6 bases, and 12 bases separated the two germline ends. Germline V gives CDR1 SGHTA, CDR2 FQGNSA. The CDR3 loop reads CASSFGQTGEQYF. CDR3 DNA sequence: TGTGCCAGCAGCTTCGGCCAAACGGGCGAGCAGTACTTC.

The J gene is TRBJ2-3, the V gene TRBV5-4, with 7 bases fitting TRBD1. Trimming at V came to 2 bases and at J to 4 bases, leaving 7 bases not matched to a gene. Germline CDR1 reads SGHNT; CDR2 reads YYREEE (reference sequence). The CDR3 runs to 15 residues. CDR3 residues: CASSLQTGIADTQYF. The CDR3 coding sequence is TGTGCCAGCAGCTTACAGACAGGGATCGCAGATACGCAGTATTTT.

The J gene is TRBJ2-7, the V gene TRBV5-4; TRBD2 is a possible D gene (5 bases). The CDR3 consists of 14 residues. Germline loops: CDR1 SGHNT, CDR2 YYREEE (reference sequence). V lost 5 bases and J lost 1, with 13 bases in between. The CDR3 sequence: CASSSEVLSYEQYF. The CDR3 DNA follows: TGTGCCAGCAGTTCGGAGGTCCTATCCTACGAGCAGTACTTC.